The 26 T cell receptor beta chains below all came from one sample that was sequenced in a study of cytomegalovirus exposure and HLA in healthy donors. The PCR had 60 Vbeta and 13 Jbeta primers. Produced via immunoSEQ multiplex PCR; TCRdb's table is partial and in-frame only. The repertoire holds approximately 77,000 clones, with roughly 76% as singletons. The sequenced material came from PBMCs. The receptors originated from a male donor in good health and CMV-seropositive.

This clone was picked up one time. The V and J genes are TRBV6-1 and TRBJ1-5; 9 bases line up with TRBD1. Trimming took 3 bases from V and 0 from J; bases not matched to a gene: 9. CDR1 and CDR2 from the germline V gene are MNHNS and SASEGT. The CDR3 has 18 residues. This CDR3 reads CASSDGDREIYSNQPQHF. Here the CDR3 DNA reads TGTGCCAGCAGTGACGGGGACAGGGAGATTTATAGCAATCAGCCCCAGCATTTT.

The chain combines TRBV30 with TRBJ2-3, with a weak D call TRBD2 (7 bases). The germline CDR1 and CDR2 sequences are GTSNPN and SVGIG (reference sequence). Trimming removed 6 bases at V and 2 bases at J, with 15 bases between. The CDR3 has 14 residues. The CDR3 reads CACSAGHSTDTQYF. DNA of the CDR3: TGTGCCTGTTCAGCGGGACACTCCACAGATACGCAGTATTTT. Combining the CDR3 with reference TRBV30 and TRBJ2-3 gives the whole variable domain SQTIHQWPATLVQPVGSPLSLECTVEGTSNPNLYWYRQAAGRGLQLLFYSVGIGQISSEVPQNLSASRPQDRQFILSSKKLLLSDSGFYLCACSAGHSTDTQYFGPGTRLTVL.

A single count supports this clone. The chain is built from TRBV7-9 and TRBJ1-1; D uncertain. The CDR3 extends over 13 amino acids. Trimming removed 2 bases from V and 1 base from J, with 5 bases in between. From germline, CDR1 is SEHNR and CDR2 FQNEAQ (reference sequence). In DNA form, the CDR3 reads TGTGCCAGCAGCTTATCAGGGAACACTGAAGCTTTCTTT. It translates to CASSLSGNTEAFF. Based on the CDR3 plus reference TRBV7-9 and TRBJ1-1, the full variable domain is DTGVSQNPRHKITKRGQNVTFRCDPISEHNRLYWYRQTLGQGPEFLTYFQNEAQLEKSRLLSDRFSAERPKGSFSTLEIQRTEQGDSAMYLCASSLSGNTEAFFGQGTRLTVV.

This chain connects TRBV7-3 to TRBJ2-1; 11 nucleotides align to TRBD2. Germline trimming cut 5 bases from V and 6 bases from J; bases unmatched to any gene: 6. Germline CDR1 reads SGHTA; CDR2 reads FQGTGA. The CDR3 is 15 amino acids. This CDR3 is CASSTGTSGSNEQFF. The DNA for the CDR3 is TGTGCCAGCAGCACCGGGACTAGCGGTTCCAATGAGCAGTTCTTC.

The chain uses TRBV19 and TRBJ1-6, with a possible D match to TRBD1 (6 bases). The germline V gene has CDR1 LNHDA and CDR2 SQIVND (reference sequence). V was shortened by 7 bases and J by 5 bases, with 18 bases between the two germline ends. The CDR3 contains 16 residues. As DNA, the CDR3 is TGTGCCAGTATATGGGTCCGGACAGCCCATAATTCACCCCTCCACTTT. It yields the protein CASIWVRTAHNSPLHF.

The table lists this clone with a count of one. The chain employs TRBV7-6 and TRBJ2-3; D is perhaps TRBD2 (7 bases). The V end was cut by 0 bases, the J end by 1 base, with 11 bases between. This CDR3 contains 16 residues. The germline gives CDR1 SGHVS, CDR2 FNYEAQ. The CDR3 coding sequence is TGTGCCAGCAGCTTAGCGGAAGGGGGGGGCACAGATACGCAGTATTTT. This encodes CASSLAEGGGTDTQYF.

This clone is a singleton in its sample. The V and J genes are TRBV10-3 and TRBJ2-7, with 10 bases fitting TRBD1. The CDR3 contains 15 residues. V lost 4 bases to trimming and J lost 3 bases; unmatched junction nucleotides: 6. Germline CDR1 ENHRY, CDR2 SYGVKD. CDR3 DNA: TGTGCCATCAGTGCCTCGGGACAGGGGATCTACGAGCAGTACTTC. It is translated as CAISASGQGIYEQYF.

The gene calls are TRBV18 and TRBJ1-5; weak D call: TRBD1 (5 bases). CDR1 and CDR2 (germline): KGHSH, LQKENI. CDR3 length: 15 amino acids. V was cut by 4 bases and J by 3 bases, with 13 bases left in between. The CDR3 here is CASSLSKGNNQPQHF. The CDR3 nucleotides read TGTGCCAGCTCACTAAGTAAGGGGAACAATCAGCCCCAGCATTTT.

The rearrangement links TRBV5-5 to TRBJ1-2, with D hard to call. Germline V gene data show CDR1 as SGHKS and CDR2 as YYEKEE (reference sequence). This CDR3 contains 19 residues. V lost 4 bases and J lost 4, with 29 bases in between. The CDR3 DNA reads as TGTGCCAGCAGCCAGGAACCGGGGAAAAACACCGTGGCCTTCTATGGCTACACCTTC. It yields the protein CASSQEPGKNTVAFYGYTF. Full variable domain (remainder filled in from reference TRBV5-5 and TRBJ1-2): DAGVTQSPTHLIKTRGQQVTLRCSPISGHKSVSWYQQVLGQGPQFIFQYYEKEERGRGNFPDRFSARQFPNYSSELNVNALLLGDSALYLCASSQEPGKNTVAFYGYTFGSGTRLTVV.

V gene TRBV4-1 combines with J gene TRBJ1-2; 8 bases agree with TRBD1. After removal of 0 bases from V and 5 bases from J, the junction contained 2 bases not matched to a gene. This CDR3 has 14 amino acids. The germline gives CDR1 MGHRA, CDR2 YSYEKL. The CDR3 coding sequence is TGCGCCAGCAGCCAAGAAGGACAGGGTTATGGCTACACCTTC. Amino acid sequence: CASSQEGQGYGYTF.

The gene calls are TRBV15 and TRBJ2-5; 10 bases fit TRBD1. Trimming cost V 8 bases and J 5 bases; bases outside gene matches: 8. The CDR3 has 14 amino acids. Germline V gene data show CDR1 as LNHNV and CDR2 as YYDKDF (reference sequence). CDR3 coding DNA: TGTGCCACCCTACGGGACAGGGGAAGGGAGACCCAGTACTTC. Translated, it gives CATLRDRGRETQYF.

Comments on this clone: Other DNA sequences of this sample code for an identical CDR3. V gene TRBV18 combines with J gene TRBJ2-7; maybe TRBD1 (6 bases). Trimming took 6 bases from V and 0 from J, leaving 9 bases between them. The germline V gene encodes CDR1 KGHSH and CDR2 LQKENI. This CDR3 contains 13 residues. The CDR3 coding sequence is TGTGCCAGCTCCCCAGGGGCCTCCTACGAGCAGTACTTC. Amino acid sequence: CASSPGASYEQYF.

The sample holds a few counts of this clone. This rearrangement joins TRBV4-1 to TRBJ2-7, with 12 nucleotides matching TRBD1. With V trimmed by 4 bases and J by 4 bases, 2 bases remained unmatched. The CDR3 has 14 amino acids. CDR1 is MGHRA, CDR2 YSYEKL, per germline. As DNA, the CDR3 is TGCGCCAGCAGCCCGGGACAGGGGGCTTACGAGCAGTACTTC. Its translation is CASSPGQGAYEQYF.

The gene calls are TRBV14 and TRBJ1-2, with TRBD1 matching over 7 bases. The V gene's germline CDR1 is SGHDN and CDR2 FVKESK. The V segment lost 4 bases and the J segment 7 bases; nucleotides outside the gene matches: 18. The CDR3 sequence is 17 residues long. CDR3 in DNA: TGTGCCAGCAGCCGAATGTGGGCAAGTGGACAGGCCATTGGCTACACCTTC. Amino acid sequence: CASSRMWASGQAIGYTF.

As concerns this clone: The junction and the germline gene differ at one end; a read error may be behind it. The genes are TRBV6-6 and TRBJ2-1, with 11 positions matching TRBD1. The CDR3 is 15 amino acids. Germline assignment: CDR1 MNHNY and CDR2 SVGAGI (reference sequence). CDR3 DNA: TGTGCCAGCAGTAACTCCGGGACAGGGGGCAATGAGCAGTTCTTC. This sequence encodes CASSNSGTGGNEQFF.

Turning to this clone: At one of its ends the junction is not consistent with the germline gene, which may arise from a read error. The CDR3 protein is CSSSVRDRHYNEQFF. CDR3 bases: TGTTCCAGCAGCGTGCGGGACAGGCATTACAATGAGCAGTTCTTC. The chain is built from TRBV7-9 and TRBJ2-1, with TRBD1 matching over 8 bases. This CDR3 contains 15 residues. Germline assignment: CDR1 SEHNR and CDR2 FQNEAQ (reference sequence).

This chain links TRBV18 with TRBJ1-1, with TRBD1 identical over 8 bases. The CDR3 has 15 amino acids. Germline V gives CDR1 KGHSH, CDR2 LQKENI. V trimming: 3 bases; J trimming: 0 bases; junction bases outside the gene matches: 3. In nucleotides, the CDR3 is TGTGCCAGCTCACCCAGGGGACAGGTGAACACTGAAGCTTTCTTT. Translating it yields CASSPRGQVNTEAFF.

CDR3 region: CAWSVLPGRPNTGELFF. The CDR3 DNA reads TGTGCCTGGAGTGTACTCCCCGGGAGGCCGAACACCGGGGAGCTGTTTTTT. The rearrangement uses TRBV30 and TRBJ2-2, with TRBD2 matching 7 bases. Germline CDR1 and CDR2: GTSNPN and SVGIG (reference sequence). CDR3 length: 17 residues. V gave up 0 bases and J gave up 0 bases; unmatched junction bases: 7.

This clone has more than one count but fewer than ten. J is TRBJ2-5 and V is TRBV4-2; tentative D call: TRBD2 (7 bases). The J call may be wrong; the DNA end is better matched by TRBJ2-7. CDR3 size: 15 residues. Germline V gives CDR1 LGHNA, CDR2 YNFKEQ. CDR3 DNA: TGTGCCAGCAGAGCAGGGGTAGCGGGCTCCTACGAGCAGTACTTC. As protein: CASRAGVAGSYEQYF.

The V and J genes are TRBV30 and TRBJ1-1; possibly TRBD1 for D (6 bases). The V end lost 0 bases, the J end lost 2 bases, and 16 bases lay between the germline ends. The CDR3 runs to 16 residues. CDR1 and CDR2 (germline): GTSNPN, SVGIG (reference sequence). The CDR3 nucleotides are TGTGCCTGGAGTGTACCGGGGAGGGGGAGAAACACTGAAGCTTTCTTT. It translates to CAWSVPGRGRNTEAFF.

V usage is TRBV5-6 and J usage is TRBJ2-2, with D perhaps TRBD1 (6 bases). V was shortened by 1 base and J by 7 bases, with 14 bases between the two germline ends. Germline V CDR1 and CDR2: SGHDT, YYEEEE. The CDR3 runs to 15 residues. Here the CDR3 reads CASSLTGNSNGELFF. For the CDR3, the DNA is TGTGCCAGCAGCTTGACAGGGAATTCTAACGGGGAGCTGTTTTTT. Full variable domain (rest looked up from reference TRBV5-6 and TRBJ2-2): DAGVTQSPTHLIKTRGQQVTLRCSPKSGHDTVSWYQQALGQGPQFIFQYYEEEERQRGNFPDRFSGHQFPNYSSELNVNALLLGDSALYLCASSLTGNSNGELFFGEGSRLTVL.

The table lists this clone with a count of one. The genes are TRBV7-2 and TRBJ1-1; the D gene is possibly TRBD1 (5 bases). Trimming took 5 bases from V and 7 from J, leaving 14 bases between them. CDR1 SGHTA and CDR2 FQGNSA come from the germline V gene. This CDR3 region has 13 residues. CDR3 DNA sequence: TGTGCCAGCAGCCCAGGGTCCGGGGGTGAAGCTTTCTTT. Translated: CASSPGSGGEAFF.

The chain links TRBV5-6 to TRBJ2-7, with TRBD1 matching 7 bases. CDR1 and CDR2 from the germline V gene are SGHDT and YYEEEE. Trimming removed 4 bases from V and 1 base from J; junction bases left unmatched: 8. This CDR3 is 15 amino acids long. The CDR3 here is CASSPRDRVSYEQYF. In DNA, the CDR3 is TGTGCCAGCAGCCCCCGAGACAGGGTTTCCTACGAGCAGTACTTC.

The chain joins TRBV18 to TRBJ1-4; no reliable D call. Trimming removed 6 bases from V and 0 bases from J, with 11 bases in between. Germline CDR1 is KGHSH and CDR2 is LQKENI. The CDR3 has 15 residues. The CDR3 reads CASSRTAATNEKLFF. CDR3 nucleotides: TGTGCCAGCTCTCGTACAGCCGCAACTAATGAAAAACTGTTTTTT. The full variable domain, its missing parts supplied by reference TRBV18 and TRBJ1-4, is NAGVMQNPRHLVRRRGQEARLRCSPMKGHSHVYWYRQLPEEGLKFMVYLQKENIIDESGMPKERFSAEFPKEGPSILRIQQVVRGDSAAYFCASSRTAATNEKLFFGSGTQLSVL.

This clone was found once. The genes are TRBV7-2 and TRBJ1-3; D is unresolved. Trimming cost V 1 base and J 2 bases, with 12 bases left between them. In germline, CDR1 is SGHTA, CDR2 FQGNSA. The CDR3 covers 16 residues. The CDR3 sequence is CASSLGPGKTGNTIYF. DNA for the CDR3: TGTGCCAGCAGCTTAGGCCCGGGAAAAACTGGAAACACCATATATTTT.

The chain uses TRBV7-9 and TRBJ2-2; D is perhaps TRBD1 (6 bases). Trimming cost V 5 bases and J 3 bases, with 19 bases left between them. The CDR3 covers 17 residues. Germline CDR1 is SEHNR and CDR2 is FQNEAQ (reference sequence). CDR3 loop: CASSPGPTGPHTGELFF. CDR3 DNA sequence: TGTGCCAGCAGCCCCGGCCCCACAGGGCCCCACACCGGGGAGCTGTTTTTT.